This entry features one T cell receptor beta chain sequence. Profiled with immunoSEQ multiplex PCR; TCRdb holds only in-frame clones, not every one. The table includes roughly 75,000 clones, about 93% detected once. Germline CDR1 SQVTM, CDR2 ANQGSEA. V trimming: 7 bases; J trimming: 3 bases; junction bases outside the gene matches: 4. CDR3 length: 13 amino acids. The data were obtained in a study of T cell changes during pregnancy in multiple sclerosis. Sequenced material: peripheral blood, taken after pregnancy. This receptor was identified in a female donor in good health, enrolled as a control in a pregnancy study. This chain links TRBV29-1 with TRBJ2-7, with 12 bases lining up with TRBD2. The CDR3 spells CSATTSGSYEQYF. The CDR3 bases are TGCAGCGCCACGACTAGCGGGAGCTACGAGCAGTACTTC.